The next 15 T cell receptor beta chains were all read from a single sample in a study of identical twins. TCRdb redid the calling of the 5' RACE reads with MiXCR, one entry per CDR3 protein. The top ten clones hold around 1.5% of a sample with about 890,000 distinct CDR3 sequences, around an eighth of them seen once. The data also belong to a second study, concerning yellow fever vaccine responses in identical twins.

Sequencing was performed on PBMCs. The source is a young woman in good health.

The V gene is TRBV11-3, the J gene TRBJ2-5, with D unresolved. The CDR3 is made up of 13 amino acids. The V gene lost 6 bases and the J gene lost 5 bases, with 13 bases spanning the gap. From germline, CDR1 is SGHNT and CDR2 YENEEA. CDR3 region: CASSQNVKETQYF. The CDR3 DNA reads TGTGCCAGCAGTCAAAACGTCAAGGAGACCCAGTACTTC.

The chain links TRBV7-9 to TRBJ1-1; TRBD1 aligns across 7 bases. There are 15 residues in the CDR3. The V gene end was trimmed by 5 bases and the J gene end by 4 bases; junction bases not matched to a gene: 10. CDR1 is SEHNR, CDR2 FQNEAQ, per germline (reference sequence). The CDR3 here is CASSTHRGKGTEAFF. The CDR3 region has the DNA TGTGCCAGCAGCACGCACAGGGGAAAAGGCACTGAAGCTTTCTTT.

This clonotype showed up just a few times. J is TRBJ2-1 and V is TRBV5-1; 11 nucleotides match TRBD2. The CDR3 runs 15 residues. Per germline, CDR1 SGHRS and CDR2 YFSETQ. V lost 4 bases to trimming and J lost 8 bases; unmatched junction nucleotides: 8. The CDR3 nucleotides read TGCGCCAGCAGCCAAACTAGCGGGGGAAAGGATGAGCAGTTCTTC. Its protein is CASSQTSGGKDEQFF.

Many counts were recorded for this clonotype. The V gene is TRBV20-1, the J gene TRBJ2-7; D remains ambiguous. Trimming took 2 bases from V and 5 from J, leaving 13 bases between them. CDR1 DFQATT and CDR2 SNEGSKA come from the germline V gene (reference sequence). CDR3 size: 13 residues. In DNA form, the CDR3 reads TGCAGTGCTAGACTGGCATCCCCCGACGAGCAGTACTTC. It is translated as CSARLASPDEQYF.

The V and J genes are TRBV27 and TRBJ1-6; 10 bases agree with TRBD1. The CDR3 contains 17 residues. Germline loops: CDR1 MNHEY, CDR2 SMNVEV (reference sequence). Trimming cost V 0 bases and J 8 bases; bases outside gene matches: 7. DNA for the CDR3: TGTGCCAGCAGTTTATCGGACGGGACAGGGGCGGATTCACCCCTCCACTTT. The encoded protein is CASSLSDGTGADSPLHF.

J is TRBJ2-2 and V is TRBV15; D perhaps matches TRBD1 (6 bases). The germline V and J ends were trimmed by 7 bases and 1 base, with 13 bases remaining between them. The CDR3 sequence is 15 residues long. Germline lookup yields CDR1 LNHNV and CDR2 YYDKDF (reference sequence). Written as DNA, the CDR3 is TGTGCCACCACCTCACGGACAGTGAACACCGGGGAGCTGTTTTTT. It encodes CATTSRTVNTGELFF.

This clonotype has at least ten counts. The chain recombines TRBV7-9 with TRBJ2-7; TRBD2 matches at 9 bases. The germline CDR1 and CDR2 sequences are SEHNR and FQNEAQ (reference sequence). The CDR3 runs to 14 residues. Losses at the gene ends were 2 bases for V and 7 bases for J; bases not matched to a gene: 6. As DNA, the CDR3 is TGTGCCAGCAGCTTACCGCGGGAGGGAGTTGAGCAGTACTTC. The encoded protein is CASSLPREGVEQYF.

This clonotype was counted many times. The V and J genes are TRBV12-3 or TRBV12-4 and TRBJ2-2; 8 nucleotides align to TRBD1. With 6 bases clipped from V and 5 bases from J, the junction kept 8 bases outside the gene matches. The CDR3 totals 15 residues. CDR3 DNA: TGTGCCAGCAGCCGAGGACAGGGAAAGACCGGGGAGCTGTTTTTT. It translates to CASSRGQGKTGELFF.

The chain uses TRBV12-3 or TRBV12-4 and TRBJ2-7; D unresolved. The CDR3 is made up of 12 amino acids. The germline V and J ends were trimmed by 0 bases and 5 bases, with 5 bases remaining between them. In nucleotides, the CDR3 is TGTGCCAGCAGTTTAGCGATCGACGAGCAGTACTTC. Translating gives CASSLAIDEQYF.

This clonotype was observed a handful of times. V and J are TRBV20-1 and TRBJ2-3; possible D gene TRBD2, 6 bases. Trimming took off 3 bases at V and 3 bases at J, with 10 bases between the two ends. The CDR3 totals 13 residues. Germline-derived CDR1 and CDR2 are DFQATT and SNEGSKA (reference sequence). CDR3 residues: CSARGDLTDTQYF. The CDR3, as DNA: TGCAGTGCTAGGGGGGACTTAACAGATACGCAGTATTTT.

This clonotype has a count of ten or more. The genes are TRBV20-1 and TRBJ2-1; D unresolved. The CDR3 is 15 amino acids. CDR1 is DFQATT, CDR2 SNEGSKA, per germline (reference sequence). The V end was cut by 3 bases, the J end by 7 bases, with 19 bases between. CDR3 nucleotides: TGCAGTGCTAGTGGCAACGAACTATCCGCAAATGAGCAGTTCTTC. This sequence encodes CSASGNELSANEQFF.

This clonotype occurred a few times. The rearrangement uses TRBV28 and TRBJ2-7; 12 nucleotides line up with TRBD1. With 6 bases clipped from V and 3 bases from J, the junction kept 9 bases outside the gene matches. There are 16 residues in the CDR3. CDR1 is MDHEN, CDR2 SYDVKM, per germline. CDR3 DNA sequence: TGTGCCAGCAGACAAACCGGGACAGGGGGCCTCTACGAGCAGTACTTC. It is translated as CASRQTGTGGLYEQYF.

This clonotype was picked up a small number of times. The J gene is TRBJ2-7, the V gene TRBV5-6; possibly TRBD2 for D (6 bases). Germline V gene sequence: CDR1 SGHDT, CDR2 YYEEEE. V was pared by 4 bases and J by 2 bases, with 10 bases between. The CDR3 covers 13 residues. Here the CDR3 DNA reads TGTGCCAGCAGCGACACGGGGGCCTACGAGCAGTACTTC. Its protein product is CASSDTGAYEQYF.

The chain recombines TRBV3-1 with TRBJ2-5, with 11 bases fitting TRBD2. The CDR3 consists of 18 residues. CDR1 and CDR2 from the germline V gene are LGHDT and YNNKEL (reference sequence). CDR3 region: CTCSLRLAGGRGQETQYF. The CDR3, as DNA: TGTACCTGCAGTTTACGCCTAGCGGGAGGCCGGGGCCAAGAGACCCAGTACTTC.

The gene calls are TRBV5-6 and TRBJ2-7; D is perhaps TRBD2 (5 bases). Trimming shortened V by 1 base and J by 4 bases, and 12 bases separated the two germline ends. CDR3 length equals 14 residues. Germline V gene lookup returns CDR1 SGHDT and CDR2 YYEEEE. CDR3 sequence: CASSLLSGIYEQYV. The CDR3, as DNA: TGTGCCAGCAGCTTGTTGTCCGGGATTTACGAGCAGTACGTC.